These T cell receptor beta chains were read from a single sample in a study of T cell changes during pregnancy in multiple sclerosis. Measured with immunoSEQ multiplex PCR; TCRdb has only the in-frame clones, and not every one. The sample yields about 42,000 clones, around 84% seen once. Sequenced here: CD4+ T cells from peripheral blood mononuclear cells, sampled before pregnancy. The source of these receptors is a female donor with multiple sclerosis, enrolled in a pregnancy study. The CDR3 runs from the conserved cysteine through the conserved F or W. The D gene is left open where the match is weak. Clone size, where shown, is once, few, many, or a class for clones that have expanded.

clone size	D gene	V gene	J gene	CDR3 DNA	CDR3 protein
NA	NA	TRBV2	TRBJ1-3	TGTGCCAGCACCTCCTTTAGACAGAGCTCTGGAAACACCATATATTTT	CASTSFRQSSGNTIYF
few	TRBD1	TRBV2	TRBJ2-7	TGTGCCAGCAACTCCAACAGGGGATTATACGAGCAGTACTTC	CASNSNRGLYEQYF
NA	NA	TRBV6-1	TRBJ1-1	TGTGCCAGCAGTGAATTGGACATGAACACTGAAGCTTTCTTT	CASSELDMNTEAFF
NA	NA	TRBV27	TRBJ1-4	TGTGCCAGCAGTTTCAGGGTGGGGGAAAAACTGTTTTTT	CASSFRVGEKLFF
once	TRBD2	TRBV29-1	TRBJ2-5	TGCAGCGTTTCCAGGCCGGGGGGCCAAGAGACCCAGTACTTC	CSVSRPGGQETQYF
NA	NA	TRBV29-1	TRBJ2-2	TGCAGCGTTGACAGAAACACCGGGGAGCTGTTTTTT	CSVDRNTGELFF
NA	NA	TRBV30	TRBJ1-5	TGTGCCTGGGCAGACGGACTAAATCAGCCCCAGCATTTT	CAWADGLNQPQHF
NA	TRBD1	TRBV11-3	TRBJ2-5	TGTGCCAGCAGCTTCACAGGGGGAGAGACCCAGTACTTC	CASSFTGGETQYF
NA	NA	TRBV7-6	TRBJ2-1	TGTGCCAGCAGCTTAGCGCAGAGGAGCTCCTACAATGAGCAGTTCTTC	CASSLAQRSSYNEQFF
NA	TRBD1	TRBV5-4	TRBJ2-1	TGTGCCAGCAGCATTGACAGGGTGGCCTACAATGAGCAGTTCTTC	CASSIDRVAYNEQFF
NA	NA	TRBV5-6	TRBJ1-6	TGTGCCAGCAGCACTCAGGGAGGAACCTATAATTCACCCCTCCACTTT	CASSTQGGTYNSPLHF
NA	NA	TRBV27	TRBJ1-5	TGTGCCAGCAGTTTAGGCAGGGCGAATCAGCCCCAGCATTTT	CASSLGRANQPQHF
NA	NA	TRBV14	TRBJ1-1	TGTGCCAGCAGCTTCGACCAGGACACTGAAGCTTTCTTT	CASSFDQDTEAFF
NA	NA	TRBV6-5	TRBJ2-1	TGCGCCAGCAGTTACATAAGTTCCCGGGAGCAGTTCTTC	CASSYISSREQFF
NA	NA	TRBV30	TRBJ2-7	TGTGCCTGGAGCGTTTCCTACGAGCAGTACTTC	CAWSVSYEQYF
NA	TRBD1	TRBV7-9	TRBJ1-1	TGTGCCAGCAGCTTGACAGGGGAGGACACTGAAGCTTTCTTT	CASSLTGEDTEAFF
NA	NA	TRBV6-6	TRBJ2-1	TGTGCCAGCAGTCTCCAACAGAATGAGCAGTTCTTC	CASSLQQNEQFF
NA	TRBD1	TRBV5-8	TRBJ1-4	TGTGCCAGCAGCTTGAGGACAGGGTCCACAACTAATGAAAAACTGTTTTTT	CASSLRTGSTTNEKLFF
NA	NA	TRBV4-2	TRBJ2-7	TGTGCCAGCAGCCCCCGTCTTCGTCAACTGGGGGGCTACGAGCAGTACTTC	CASSPRLRQLGGYEQYF
NA	NA	TRBV11-2	TRBJ2-4	TGTGCCAGCAGCTTAGCCGGGGGTGAGAATAGCATTCAGTACTTC	CASSLAGGENSIQYF
NA	NA	TRBV4-2	TRBJ2-6	TGTGCCAGCAGCCAAGCTCTAGGGGCGCGAGGTGGGGCCAACGTCCTGACTTTC	CASSQALGARGGANVLTF
NA	TRBD1	TRBV29-1	TRBJ2-1	TGCAGCGTGGGGACAGGGAACTCCTACAATGAGCAGTTCTTC	CSVGTGNSYNEQFF
few	TRBD1	TRBV6-1	TRBJ2-7	TGTGCCAGCAGTCCCCGGACAGGCATCCCTGGCGAGCAGTACTTC	CASSPRTGIPGEQYF
NA	NA	TRBV7-3	TRBJ2-2	TGTGCCAGCAGCTTAACACAATTGAACACCGGGGAGCTGTTTTTT	CASSLTQLNTGELFF
NA	NA	TRBV25-1	TRBJ2-5	TGTGCCAGCAGTGAATTGAGGGAACGGGAGACCCAGTACTTC	CASSELRERETQYF
NA	TRBD2	TRBV4-2	TRBJ2-3	TGTGCCAGCAGCCAGGCGACTAGCGGAAACACAGATACGCAGTATTTT	CASSQATSGNTDTQYF
NA	TRBD1	TRBV19	TRBJ1-6	TGTGCCAGTAGGGAGGGGGCGGGGAATTCACCCCTCCACTTT	CASREGAGNSPLHF
NA	NA	TRBV5-1	TRBJ2-7	TGCGCCAGCAGCCGAGGACAGATGAGTGCCTACGAGCAGTACTTC	CASSRGQMSAYEQYF
NA	TRBD1	TRBV2	TRBJ2-7	TGTGCCAGCAACGGACAGGGGGCAATTTACGAGCAGTACTTC	CASNGQGAIYEQYF
NA	NA	TRBV28	TRBJ2-7	TGTGCCAGCCAATTAGGTACACTAACCTACGAGCAGTACTTC	CASQLGTLTYEQYF
NA	NA	TRBV27	TRBJ1-2	TGTGCCAGCAGTACCCAAGGGACACTACCCTCTGGCTACACCTTC	CASSTQGTLPSGYTF
NA	NA	TRBV7-9	TRBJ1-4	TGTGCCAGCAGCTGGGGGGGGAGGAATGAAAAACTGTTTTTT	CASSWGGRNEKLFF
once	TRBD2	TRBV12-5	TRBJ2-1	TGTGCTAGTGGGAATAGCGGGGCCTCCTACAATGAGCAGTTCTTC	CASGNSGASYNEQFF
once	NA	TRBV7-2	TRBJ1-1	TGTGCCAGCAGCCGACAGGTGGACACTGAAGCTTTCTTT	CASSRQVDTEAFF
NA	NA	TRBV19	TRBJ1-2	TGTGCCAGTAGTATCCAGGGCTTCTATGGCTACACCTTC	CASSIQGFYGYTF
few	NA	TRBV5-1	TRBJ2-5	TGCGCCAGCAGCTTAGGTTCAGGGGTCGCCAACCAAGAGACCCAGTACTTC	CASSLGSGVANQETQYF
few	NA	TRBV10-3	TRBJ1-3	TGTGCCCCCGGGGGGCCTGGAAACACCATATATTTT	CAPGGPGNTIYF
NA	NA	TRBV28	TRBJ2-2	TGTGCCAGCAGTTTAGGAGGGGCCCTCGGGGAGCTGTTTTTT	CASSLGGALGELFF
NA	TRBD1	TRBV6-1	TRBJ1-2	TGTGCCAGCAGTGAACTCCCAGGGGGAGGCTACACCTTC	CASSELPGGGYTF
NA	NA	TRBV4-1	TRBJ2-7	TGCGCCAGCAGCCAAGATCTTGTGGGAGCTTCCTACGAGCAGTACTTC	CASSQDLVGASYEQYF
NA	NA	TRBV18	TRBJ2-1	TGTGCCAGCTCACCACCGGCAGGGGTAGGGAATGAGCAGTTCTTC	CASSPPAGVGNEQFF
NA	NA	TRBV11-2	TRBJ2-4	TGTGCCAGCAGCTCCTCCCGGACTTTAAACATTCAGTACTTC	CASSSSRTLNIQYF
NA	TRBD1	TRBV2	TRBJ2-2	TGTGCCAGCAGCGGACAGGGGATGGGCACCGGGGAGCTGTTTTTT	CASSGQGMGTGELFF
NA	TRBD1	TRBV7-9	TRBJ1-1	TGTGCCAGCAGCTTACTTGCAGGGGGCCTCAACACTGAAGCTTTCTTT	CASSLLAGGLNTEAFF
medium-sized	TRBD2	TRBV5-1	TRBJ2-1	TGCGCCAGCAGCTTGACTAGCGGGAGGGAGAATGAGCAGTTCTTC	CASSLTSGRENEQFF
NA	TRBD1	TRBV7-3	TRBJ1-6	TGTGCCAGCAGCTTAAAGGCCGAGCCGGGACAGGGTTCACCCCTCCACTTT	CASSLKAEPGQGSPLHF
NA	NA	TRBV4-1	TRBJ2-1	TGCGCCAGCAGCCAAGTGGTTAACGGGAGAAGCAATGAGCAGTTCTTC	CASSQVVNGRSNEQFF
NA	TRBD1	TRBV5-1	TRBJ2-7	TGCGCCAGCAGCAGTGGACAGGGGGGTTCCTACGAGCAGTACTTC	CASSSGQGGSYEQYF
NA	TRBD1	TRBV19	TRBJ1-2	TGTGCCAGTAGTTCCCGACCGGGACAGGACTATGGCTACACCTTC	CASSSRPGQDYGYTF